This T cell receptor beta chain was identified during a study of blood T cell repertoires in COVID-19. Study context: From T cells, B-cell-depleted T cells, or PBMCs came the material, which was cDNA or gDNA.

How the authors handled the data: Reference gene primer amplification yielded estimated nucleated cell counts. TCRdb's table, derived via immunoSEQ multiplex PCR, lists solely in-frame clones and lacks some. Clonal size and the V and J genes are those of that table, whereas D and trimming came from the DNA. The table shows 300,000 to 400,000 clones, with approximately 90% occurring only once. Participants spanned ages about 18 to 90 years and resided in around 25 US areas. Researchers sorted participants into cohorts using their self-reported clinical history. Per germline, CDR1 MNHNY and CDR2 SVGAGI (reference sequence). The CDR3 runs to 13 residues.

The chain combines TRBV6-6 with TRBJ1-4; unclear D gene. Sequenced: PBMCs or T cells enriched from blood (not recorded which). The source of this sequence is a woman under 40 with acute COVID-19. CDR3 residues: CAARQATNEKLFF. The CDR3 DNA sequence: TGTGCGGCTCGGCAGGCAACTAATGAAAAACTGTTTTTT.